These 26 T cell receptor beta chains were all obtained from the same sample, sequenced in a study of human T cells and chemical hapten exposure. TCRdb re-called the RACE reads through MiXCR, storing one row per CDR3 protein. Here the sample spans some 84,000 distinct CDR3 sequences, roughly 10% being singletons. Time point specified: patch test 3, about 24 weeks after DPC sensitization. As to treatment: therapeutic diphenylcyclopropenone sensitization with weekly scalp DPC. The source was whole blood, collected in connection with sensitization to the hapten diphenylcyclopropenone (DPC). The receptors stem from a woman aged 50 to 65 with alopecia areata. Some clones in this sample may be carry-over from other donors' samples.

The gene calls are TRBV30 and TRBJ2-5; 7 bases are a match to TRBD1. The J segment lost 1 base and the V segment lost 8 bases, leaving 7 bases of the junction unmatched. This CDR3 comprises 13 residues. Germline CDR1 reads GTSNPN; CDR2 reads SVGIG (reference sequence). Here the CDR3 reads CATSRDSQETQYF. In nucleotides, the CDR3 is TGTGCCACCTCGAGGGACAGCCAAGAGACCCAGTACTTC.

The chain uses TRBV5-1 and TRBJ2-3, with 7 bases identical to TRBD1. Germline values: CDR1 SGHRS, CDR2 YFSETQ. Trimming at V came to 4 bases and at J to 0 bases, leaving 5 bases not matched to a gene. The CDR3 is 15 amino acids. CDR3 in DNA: TGCGCCAGCAGCCGGGACAGACCTAGCACAGATACGCAGTATTTT. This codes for CASSRDRPSTDTQYF.

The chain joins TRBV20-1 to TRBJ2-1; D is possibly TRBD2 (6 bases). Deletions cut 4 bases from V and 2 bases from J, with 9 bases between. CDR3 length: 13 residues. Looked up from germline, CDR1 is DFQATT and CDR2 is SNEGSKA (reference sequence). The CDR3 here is CSATRTTYNEQFF. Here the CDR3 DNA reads TGCAGTGCTACGAGGACTACCTACAATGAGCAGTTCTTC.

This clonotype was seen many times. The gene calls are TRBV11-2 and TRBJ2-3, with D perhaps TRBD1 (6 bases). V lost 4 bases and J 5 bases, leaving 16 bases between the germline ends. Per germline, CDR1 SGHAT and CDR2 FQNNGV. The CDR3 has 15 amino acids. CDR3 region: CASSSGQGRQDTQYF. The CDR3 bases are TGTGCCAGCAGCTCAGGGCAGGGGCGACAAGATACGCAGTATTTT.

The chain's CDR3 is CASSSGLAGGPSYEQYF. CDR3 DNA: TGTGCCAGCTCATCGGGACTAGCGGGAGGGCCCAGCTACGAGCAGTACTTC. This rearrangement joins TRBV18 to TRBJ2-7; the match to TRBD2 covers 16 bases. CDR1 is KGHSH and CDR2 is LQKENI in the germline V gene. CDR3 length: 17 residues. With V trimmed by 5 bases and J by 3 bases, 7 bases remained unmatched.

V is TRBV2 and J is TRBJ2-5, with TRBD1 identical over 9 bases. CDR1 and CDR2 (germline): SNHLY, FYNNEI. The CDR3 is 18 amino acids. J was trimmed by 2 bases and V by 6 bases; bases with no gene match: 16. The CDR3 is CASRPAGTGMSLQETQYF. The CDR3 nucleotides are TGTGCCAGCAGACCCGCCGGGACAGGGATGAGCCTACAAGAGACCCAGTACTTC. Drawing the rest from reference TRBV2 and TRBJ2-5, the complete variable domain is EPEVTQTPSHQVTQMGQEVILRCVPISNHLYFYWYRQILGQKVEFLVSFYNNEISEKSEIFDDQFSVERPDGSNFTLKIRSTKLEDSAMYFCASRPAGTGMSLQETQYFGPGTRLLVL.

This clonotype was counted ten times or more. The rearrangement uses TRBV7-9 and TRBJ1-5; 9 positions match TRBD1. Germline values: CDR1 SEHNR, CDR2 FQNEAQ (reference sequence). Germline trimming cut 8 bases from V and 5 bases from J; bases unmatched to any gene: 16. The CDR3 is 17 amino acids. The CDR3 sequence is CASGMGQGSLTHQPQHF. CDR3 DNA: TGTGCCAGCGGAATGGGACAGGGATCCTTAACCCATCAGCCCCAGCATTTT.

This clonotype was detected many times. CDR3 in DNA: TGTGCCAGCAGTGGCCCGTCGGGGGACAGATTCTACGAGCAGTACTTC. This sequence encodes CASSGPSGDRFYEQYF. V and J are TRBV6-2 or TRBV6-3 and TRBJ2-7; D is possibly TRBD1 (7 bases). The CDR3 totals 16 residues. V lost 5 bases and J lost 3, with 20 bases in between. CDR1 and CDR2 (germline): MNHEY, SVGEGT.

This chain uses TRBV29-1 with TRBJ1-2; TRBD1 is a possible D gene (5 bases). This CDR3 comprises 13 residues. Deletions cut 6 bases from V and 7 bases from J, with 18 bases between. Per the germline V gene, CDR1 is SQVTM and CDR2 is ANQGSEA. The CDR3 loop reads CSVPGTPKSGYTF. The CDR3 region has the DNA TGCAGCGTGCCCGGGACCCCTAAAAGTGGCTACACCTTC. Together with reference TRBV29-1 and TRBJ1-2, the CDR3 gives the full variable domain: SAVISQKPSRDICQRGTSLTIQCQVDSQVTMMFWYRQQPGQSLTLIATANQGSEATYESGFVIDKFPISRPNLTFSTLTVSNMSPEDSSIYLCSVPGTPKSGYTFGSGTRLTVV.

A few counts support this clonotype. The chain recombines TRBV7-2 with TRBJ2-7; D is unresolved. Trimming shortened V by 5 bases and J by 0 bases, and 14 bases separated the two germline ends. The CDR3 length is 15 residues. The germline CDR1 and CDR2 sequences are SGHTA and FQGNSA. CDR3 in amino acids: CASSPRRGNSYEQYF. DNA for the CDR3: TGTGCCAGCAGCCCTAGACGAGGAAACTCCTACGAGCAGTACTTC.

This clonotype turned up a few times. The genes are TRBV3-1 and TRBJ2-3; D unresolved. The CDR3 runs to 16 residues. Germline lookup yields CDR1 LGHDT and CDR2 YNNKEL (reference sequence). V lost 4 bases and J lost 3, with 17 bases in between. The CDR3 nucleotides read TGTGCCAGCAGCCTCTTCTCCCCTTATCAAACAGATACGCAGTATTTT. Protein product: CASSLFSPYQTDTQYF.

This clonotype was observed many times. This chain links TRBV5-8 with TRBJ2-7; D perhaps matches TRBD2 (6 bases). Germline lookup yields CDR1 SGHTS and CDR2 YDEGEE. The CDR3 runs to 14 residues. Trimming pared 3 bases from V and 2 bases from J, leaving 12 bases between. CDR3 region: CASSWGTYPYEQYF. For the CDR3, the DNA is TGTGCCAGCAGCTGGGGGACTTACCCCTACGAGCAGTACTTC.

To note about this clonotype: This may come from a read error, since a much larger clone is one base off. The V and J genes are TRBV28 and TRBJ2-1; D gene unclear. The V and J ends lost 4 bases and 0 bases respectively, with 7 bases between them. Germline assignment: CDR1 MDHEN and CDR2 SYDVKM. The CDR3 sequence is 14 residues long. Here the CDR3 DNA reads TGTGCCAGCAGTTCACTTAGCTCCTACAATGAGCAGTTCTTC. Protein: CASSSLSSYNEQFF.

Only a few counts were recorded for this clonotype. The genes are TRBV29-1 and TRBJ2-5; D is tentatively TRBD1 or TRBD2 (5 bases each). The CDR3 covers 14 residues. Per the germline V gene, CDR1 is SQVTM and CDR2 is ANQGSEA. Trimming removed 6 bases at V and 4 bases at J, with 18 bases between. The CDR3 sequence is CSVAAGAAGETQYF. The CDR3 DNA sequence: TGCAGCGTGGCCGCCGGGGCGGCAGGAGAGACCCAGTACTTC.

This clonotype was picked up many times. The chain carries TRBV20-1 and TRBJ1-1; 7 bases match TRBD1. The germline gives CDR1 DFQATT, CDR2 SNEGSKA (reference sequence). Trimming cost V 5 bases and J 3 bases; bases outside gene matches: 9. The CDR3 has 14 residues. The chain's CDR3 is CSAQGGSADTEAFF. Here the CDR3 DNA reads TGCAGTGCTCAGGGGGGGTCTGCGGACACTGAAGCTTTCTTT.

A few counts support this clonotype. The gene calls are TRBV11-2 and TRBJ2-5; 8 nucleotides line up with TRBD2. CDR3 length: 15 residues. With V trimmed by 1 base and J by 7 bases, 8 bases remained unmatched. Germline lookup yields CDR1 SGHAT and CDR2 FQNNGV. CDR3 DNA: TGTGCCAGCAGCTTAGGGGGACTAGGGCGATGGACCCAGTACTTC. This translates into CASSLGGLGRWTQYF.

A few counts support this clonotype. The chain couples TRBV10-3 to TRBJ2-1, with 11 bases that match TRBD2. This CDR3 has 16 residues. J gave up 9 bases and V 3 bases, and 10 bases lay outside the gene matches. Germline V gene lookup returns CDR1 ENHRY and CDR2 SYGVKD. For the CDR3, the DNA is TGTGCCATCAGTGATACCCAGACTAGCGGGAATTTTGAGCAGTTCTTC. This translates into CAISDTQTSGNFEQFF.

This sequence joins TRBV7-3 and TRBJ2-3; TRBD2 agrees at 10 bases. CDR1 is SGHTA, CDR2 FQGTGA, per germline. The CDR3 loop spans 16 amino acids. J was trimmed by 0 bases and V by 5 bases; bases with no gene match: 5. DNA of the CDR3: TGTGCCAGCAGCCGCGGGACTAGCGACAGCACAGATACGCAGTATTTT. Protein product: CASSRGTSDSTDTQYF.

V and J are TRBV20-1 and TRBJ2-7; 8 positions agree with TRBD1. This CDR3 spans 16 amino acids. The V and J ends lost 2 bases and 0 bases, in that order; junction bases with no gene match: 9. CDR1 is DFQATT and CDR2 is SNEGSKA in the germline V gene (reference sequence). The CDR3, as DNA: TGCAGTGCTAGACAAAACAGGGGGAAAAGCTCCTACGAGCAGTACTTC. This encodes CSARQNRGKSSYEQYF.

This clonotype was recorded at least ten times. CDR3 amino acids: CASSSRNLNTGELFF. The CDR3 DNA reads TGTGCCAGCAGCTCGCGAAACCTGAACACCGGGGAGCTGTTTTTT. The rearrangement links TRBV7-6 to TRBJ2-2; no clear D. Germline CDR1 is SGHVS and CDR2 is FNYEAQ. This CDR3 has 15 residues. V was pared by 4 bases and J by 1 base, with 10 bases between.

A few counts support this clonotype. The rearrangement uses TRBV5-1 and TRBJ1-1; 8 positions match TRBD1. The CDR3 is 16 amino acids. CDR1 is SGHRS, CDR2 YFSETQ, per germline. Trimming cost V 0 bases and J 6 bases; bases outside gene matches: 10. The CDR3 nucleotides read TGCGCCAGCAGCTTGGACCAACGACAGGGGCGGCCTGAAGCTTTCTTT. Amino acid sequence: CASSLDQRQGRPEAFF.

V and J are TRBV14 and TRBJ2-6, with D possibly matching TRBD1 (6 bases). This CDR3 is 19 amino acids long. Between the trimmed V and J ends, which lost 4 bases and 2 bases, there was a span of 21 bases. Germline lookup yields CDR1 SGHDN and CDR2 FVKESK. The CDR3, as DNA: TGTGCCAGCAGCCGAGGGGGACCCAAGGTCTCTGCTGGGGCCAACGTCCTGACTTTC. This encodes CASSRGGPKVSAGANVLTF. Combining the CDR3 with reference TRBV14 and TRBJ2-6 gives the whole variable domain EAGVTQFPSHSVIEKGQTVTLRCDPISGHDNLYWYRRVMGKEIKFLLHFVKESKQDESGMPNNRFLAERTGGTYSTLKVQPAELEDSGVYFCASSRGGPKVSAGANVLTFGAGSRLTVL.

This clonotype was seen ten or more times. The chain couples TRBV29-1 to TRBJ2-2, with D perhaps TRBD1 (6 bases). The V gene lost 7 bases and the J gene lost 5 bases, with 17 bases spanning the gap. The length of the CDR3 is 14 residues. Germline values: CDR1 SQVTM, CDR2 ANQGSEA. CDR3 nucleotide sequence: TGCAGCGCCAAAGCGGCAGGGGATACCGGGGAGCTGTTTTTT. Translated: CSAKAAGDTGELFF.

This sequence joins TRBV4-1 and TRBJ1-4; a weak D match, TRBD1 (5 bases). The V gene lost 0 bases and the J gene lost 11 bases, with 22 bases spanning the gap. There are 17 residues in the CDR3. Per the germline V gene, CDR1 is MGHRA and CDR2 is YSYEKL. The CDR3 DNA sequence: TGCGCCAGCAGCCAAGATGTTGGGGGAACTCCGATGAAGAAACTGTTTTTT. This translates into CASSQDVGGTPMKKLFF.

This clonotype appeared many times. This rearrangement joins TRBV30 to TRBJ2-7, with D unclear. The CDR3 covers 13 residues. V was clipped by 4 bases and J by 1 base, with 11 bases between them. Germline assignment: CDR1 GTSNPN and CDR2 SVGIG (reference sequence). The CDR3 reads CAWKGGFSYEQYF. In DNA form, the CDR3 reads TGTGCCTGGAAAGGTGGATTTTCCTACGAGCAGTACTTC. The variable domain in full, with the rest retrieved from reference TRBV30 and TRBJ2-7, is SQTIHQWPATLVQPVGSPLSLECTVEGTSNPNLYWYRQAAGRGLQLLFYSVGIGQISSEVPQNLSASRPQDRQFILSSKKLLLSDSGFYLCAWKGGFSYEQYFGPGTRLTVT.

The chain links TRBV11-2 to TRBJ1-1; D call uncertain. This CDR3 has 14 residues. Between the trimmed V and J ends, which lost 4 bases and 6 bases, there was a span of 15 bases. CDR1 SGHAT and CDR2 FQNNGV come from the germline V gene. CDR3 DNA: TGTGCCAGCAGCTCCAGAGGGTTTGTAGCTGAAGCTTTCTTT. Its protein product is CASSSRGFVAEAFF.